The 10 T cell receptor beta chains below were found in one sample sequenced in a study of blood T cell repertoires in COVID-19. The method was immunoSEQ multiplex PCR; TCRdb's version includes in-frame clones alone and lacks a portion of them. The profile shows approximately 86,000 clones, 80% to 90% of them singletons. Material for sequencing was peripheral blood. The receptors were gathered from a man aged 45-65 years with acute or convalescent COVID-19.

This sequence joins TRBV28 and TRBJ1-5; D remains unclear. Trimming stripped 3 bases from V and 0 bases from J, with 12 bases between. This CDR3 has 16 residues. Germline CDR1 is MDHEN and CDR2 is SYDVKM. DNA for the CDR3: TGTGCCAGCAGTTTGGCAGGCACTTTTAGCAATCAGCCCCAGCATTTT. Translation: CASSLAGTFSNQPQHF.

The chain employs TRBV7-2 and TRBJ1-2; D uncertain. This CDR3 contains 13 residues. Germline V gene sequence: CDR1 SGHTA, CDR2 FQGNSA. V lost 2 bases and J 1 base, leaving 5 bases between the germline ends. CDR3 nucleotide sequence: TGTGCCAGCAGCTTAAGCCTTAACTATGGCTACACCTTC. Translation gives CASSLSLNYGYTF.

J is TRBJ2-3 and V is TRBV5-1; D might be TRBD1 (6 bases). The CDR3 is 20 amino acids. Trimming removed 5 bases from V and 0 bases from J, with 28 bases in between. Germline V CDR1 and CDR2: SGHRS, YFSETQ. The CDR3 loop reads CASRAFLGAISRTSTDTQYF. Written as DNA, the CDR3 is TGCGCCAGCAGGGCGTTTCTGGGGGCGATAAGCCGAACTAGCACAGATACGCAGTATTTT.

The chain combines TRBV2 with TRBJ1-6, with a tentative D call TRBD1 (5 bases). Trimming left V 2 bases short and J 6 bases short, with 11 bases between. Per germline, CDR1 SNHLY and CDR2 FYNNEI. The CDR3 loop spans 15 amino acids. The CDR3 coding sequence is TGTGCCAGCAGTGAAAGGGGCAGGGCTAATTCACCCCTCCACTTT. Translated: CASSERGRANSPLHF.

The chain has TRBV7-3 and TRBJ1-3; a possible D gene is TRBD1 (5 bases). The length of the CDR3 is 13 residues. The germline V gene encodes CDR1 SGHTA and CDR2 FQGTGA. Between the trimmed V and J ends, which lost 5 bases and 8 bases, there was a span of 13 bases. CDR3 DNA: TGTGCCAGCAGCCCCTATGGGGGGGACACCATATATTTT. Translation: CASSPYGGDTIYF.

This rearrangement joins TRBV4-2 to TRBJ1-1; tentative D call: TRBD1 (5 bases). Deletions cut 0 bases from V and 4 bases from J, with 12 bases between. Looked up from germline, CDR1 is LGHNA and CDR2 is YNFKEQ. CDR3 length: 15 residues. Here the CDR3 DNA reads TGTGCCAGCAGCCAAGATGGTTCCGGGGGCACTGAAGCTTTCTTT. Translated, it gives CASSQDGSGGTEAFF.

This clone was picked up a small number of times. This chain joins TRBV29-1 and TRBJ1-2; possibly TRBD1 for D (6 bases). The germline CDR1 and CDR2 sequences are SQVTM and ANQGSEA. This CDR3 region has 15 residues. V was trimmed by 5 bases and J by 4 bases, leaving 20 bases between them. CDR3 nucleotides: TGCAGCGTTCACGAACAGATTCAGGGGATCTATGGCTACACCTTC. Translated, it gives CSVHEQIQGIYGYTF.

The chain has TRBV28 and TRBJ1-4, with a tentative D call TRBD1 (5 bases). The CDR3 has 16 amino acids. Trimming left V 3 bases short and J 8 bases short, with 19 bases between. The germline gives CDR1 MDHEN, CDR2 SYDVKM. In DNA form, the CDR3 reads TGTGCCAGCAGTTTGTTAGAACCCCAGGGATACGAAAAACTGTTTTTT. Protein: CASSLLEPQGYEKLFF.

The rearrangement joins TRBV12-3 or TRBV12-4 to TRBJ1-3, with 8 positions matching TRBD1. The CDR3 contains 13 residues. V lost 6 bases and J lost 5; bases outside the gene matches: 3. Here the CDR3 DNA reads TGTGCCAGCAGCCGGACAGGGCGAAACACCATATATTTT. Its translation is CASSRTGRNTIYF.

The CDR3 here is CASSPTHRTSGVPDTQYF. In DNA, the CDR3 is TGTGCCAGCAGCCCTACCCACAGGACTAGCGGGGTTCCAGATACGCAGTATTTT. V gene TRBV7-3 combines with J gene TRBJ2-3; 12 bases align to TRBD2. In germline, CDR1 is SGHTA, CDR2 FQGTGA. J gave up 4 bases and V 5 bases, and 13 bases lay outside the gene matches. The CDR3 runs 18 residues.